This entry lists 21 T cell receptor beta chains sequenced from one sample in a study of shared clonotypes between healthy human individuals. Naivety among CD8 cells was defined by CD45RO negativity and positive CCR7 selection, thereby excluding terminally differentiated effector memory CD45RA+ cells. Measured with immunoSEQ multiplex PCR; TCRdb has only the in-frame clones, and not every one. The sample contains about 820,000 clones, 80% to 95% of which appear only once. The sample was naive CD8+ T cells sorted from blood. The source of these receptors is a man younger than 45 in good health.

V gene TRBV15 combines with J gene TRBJ2-1, with 7 bases that match TRBD2. The CDR3 has 14 amino acids. The V gene's germline CDR1 is LNHNV and CDR2 YYDKDF (reference sequence). The J segment lost 2 bases and the V segment lost 5 bases, leaving 3 bases of the junction unmatched. The CDR3 bases are TGTGCCACCAGCCTAGGACTAGCCTACAATGAGCAGTTCTTC. It is translated as CATSLGLAYNEQFF.

V gene TRBV7-2 combines with J gene TRBJ2-7; D gene uncertain. V was cut by 1 base and J by 2 bases, with 6 bases left in between. Per the germline V gene, CDR1 is SGHTA and CDR2 is FQGNSA. The length of the CDR3 is 13 residues. The CDR3 sequence: CASSLGHTYEQYF. CDR3 in DNA: TGTGCCAGCAGCTTAGGGCATACCTACGAGCAGTACTTC.

Concerning this clone: The same CDR3 also results from other DNA sequences found in this sample. V usage is TRBV2 and J usage is TRBJ2-6, with a tentative D call TRBD2 (5 bases). V dropped 5 bases and J dropped 0 bases, with 5 bases sitting between them. The CDR3 totals 14 residues. Germline V CDR1 and CDR2: SNHLY, FYNNEI. The CDR3 region has the DNA TGTGCCAGCAGTCGGGGCTCTGGGGCCAACGTCCTGACTTTC. Its translation is CASSRGSGANVLTF.

This chain connects TRBV7-8 to TRBJ2-2; D might be TRBD1 (6 bases). The CDR3 runs 15 residues. Trimming cost V 1 base and J 5 bases, with 11 bases left between them. CDR1 and CDR2 from the germline V gene are SGHVS and FQNEAQ. The CDR3 sequence is CASSLVRTATGELFF. The DNA of the CDR3 is TGTGCCAGCAGCTTAGTTAGGACAGCAACCGGGGAGCTGTTTTTT.

This chain uses TRBV7-2 with TRBJ1-1, with no clear D. The CDR3 spans 13 residues. Per the germline V gene, CDR1 is SGHTA and CDR2 is FQGNSA. With 5 bases removed from V and 0 bases from J, the gap between germline ends came to 7 bases. In nucleotides, the CDR3 is TGTGCCAGCAGCAAGACATTGAACACTGAAGCTTTCTTT. This sequence encodes CASSKTLNTEAFF.

This sequence joins TRBV5-1 and TRBJ2-1; D is possibly TRBD1 or TRBD2 (5 bases each). The CDR3 has 16 amino acids. V lost 5 bases and J 0 bases, leaving 15 bases between the germline ends. Germline V CDR1 and CDR2: SGHRS, YFSETQ. CDR3 protein: CASSIRERSSYNEQFF. CDR3 sequence (DNA): TGCGCCAGCAGTATCAGGGAGCGGAGCTCCTACAATGAGCAGTTCTTC.

V gene TRBV5-4 combines with J gene TRBJ2-7, with TRBD1 as a possible D gene (6 bases). V shed 4 bases and J shed 6 bases, with 14 bases lying between them. This CDR3 has 13 amino acids. The germline V gene has CDR1 SGHNT and CDR2 YYREEE (reference sequence). The CDR3 region has the DNA TGTGCCAGCAGCCCCAGGGGTCGGCGCGAGCAGTACTTC. The encoded protein is CASSPRGRREQYF. The full variable domain, completed using reference TRBV5-4 and TRBJ2-7, is ETGVTQSPTHLIKTRGQQVTLRCSSQSGHNTVSWYQQALGQGPQFIFQYYREEENGRGNFPPRFSGLQFPNYSSELNVNALELDDSALYLCASSPRGRREQYFGPGTRLTVT.

The chain couples TRBV27 to TRBJ1-5; tentative D call: TRBD1 (6 bases). Trimming stripped 1 base from V and 3 bases from J, with 10 bases between. This CDR3 has 15 residues. Germline V gene data show CDR1 as MNHEY and CDR2 as SMNVEV (reference sequence). In nucleotides, the CDR3 is TGTGCCAGCAGTTTATTTCGGGGGGCCAATCAGCCCCAGCATTTT. Its protein is CASSLFRGANQPQHF.

This rearrangement joins TRBV6-5 to TRBJ2-7, with D hard to call. Germline V gene sequence: CDR1 MNHEY, CDR2 SVGAGI. V lost 0 bases to trimming and J lost 2 bases, with 5 bases between them. The CDR3 is 13 amino acids. DNA for the CDR3: TGTGCCAGCAGTTACTCCGACACCTACGAGCAGTACTTC. Translated, it gives CASSYSDTYEQYF.

This sequence joins TRBV9 and TRBJ2-1; 7 nucleotides align to TRBD2. The CDR3 extends over 15 amino acids. V shed 0 bases, J shed 6 bases, and the junction held 6 bases outside the gene matches. CDR1 and CDR2 from the germline V gene are SGDLS and YYNGEE. The CDR3 here is CASSVAAGLANEQFF. The CDR3, as DNA: TGTGCCAGCAGCGTAGCAGCGGGGCTTGCCAATGAGCAGTTCTTC.

The CDR3 DNA reads as TGCGCCAGCAGCCACCGGGGACTAGCGGAAGAAACCATTAGCACAGATACGCAGTATTTT. Protein: CASSHRGLAEETISTDTQYF. The chain employs TRBV4-1 and TRBJ2-3, with TRBD2 identical over 11 bases. Germline V gene sequence: CDR1 MGHRA, CDR2 YSYEKL. The CDR3 totals 20 residues. V dropped 3 bases and J dropped 0; count of bases not matched to a gene: 14.

This clone was detected once. At one of its ends the junction is not consistent with the germline gene, which may arise from a read error. The chain links TRBV5-6 to TRBJ2-5; a possible D gene is TRBD2 (5 bases). CDR1 is SGHDT, CDR2 YYEEEE, per germline. The CDR3 totals 14 residues. DNA for the CDR3: TGTGCCAGCAGCCGAAGTGGTATGGTGAAGGGAGAGGACTTC. This codes for CASSRSGMVKGEDF.

This clone was counted once. V gene TRBV7-2 combines with J gene TRBJ2-5; no definite D call. CDR1 and CDR2 from the germline V gene are SGHTA and FQGNSA. The CDR3 has 15 residues. V lost 8 bases and J lost 4, with 20 bases in between. Here the CDR3 reads CASQAYPWIGETQYF. The CDR3 nucleotides read TGTGCCAGCCAAGCTTATCCGTGGATCGGAGAGACCCAGTACTTC.

The rearrangement uses TRBV5-5 and TRBJ2-3; no reliable D call. The CDR3 covers 12 residues. From germline, CDR1 is SGHKS and CDR2 YYEKEE (reference sequence). Trimming removed 1 base from V and 6 bases from J, with 6 bases in between. CDR3 sequence (DNA): TGTGCCAGCAGCTTGAGTGGGGATACGCAGTATTTT. Residues: CASSLSGDTQYF.

For the CDR3, the DNA is TGCGCCAGCAGCCCGACGGTTCTGAACACTGAAGCTTTCTTT. It codes for CASSPTVLNTEAFF. J is TRBJ1-1 and V is TRBV4-3; D gene uncertain. This CDR3 comprises 14 residues. V lost 4 bases, J lost 0 bases, and 9 bases lay in between. Germline loops: CDR1 LGHNA, CDR2 YSLEER.

This chain uses TRBV11-2 with TRBJ1-1; D not certain. CDR1 and CDR2 (germline): SGHAT, FQNNGV. V was cut by 1 base and J by 9 bases, with 9 bases left in between. The CDR3 runs to 12 residues. CDR3 residues: CASSLGLAKAFF. In DNA, the CDR3 is TGTGCCAGCAGCTTAGGTCTGGCTAAAGCTTTCTTT. The variable domain in full, completed from reference TRBV11-2 and TRBJ1-1, reads EAGVAQSPRYKIIEKRQSVAFWCNPISGHATLYWYQQILGQGPKLLIQFQNNGVVDDSQLPKDRFSAERLKGVDSTLKIQPAKLEDSAVYLCASSLGLAKAFFGQGTRLTVV.

V is TRBV6-1 and J is TRBJ2-1, with 10 nucleotides matching TRBD1. V trimming: 1 base; J trimming: 9 bases; junction bases outside the gene matches: 6. There are 15 residues in the CDR3. Germline CDR1 reads MNHNS; CDR2 reads SASEGT. For the CDR3, the DNA is TGTGCCAGCAGTGAAGAGGGGACAGGGGTAATTGAGCAGTTCTTC. This sequence encodes CASSEEGTGVIEQFF.

This clone occurred a few times. The V and J genes are TRBV11-3 and TRBJ2-2, with unresolved D. Germline V gene lookup returns CDR1 SGHNT and CDR2 YENEEA. V lost 1 base and J lost 9, with 9 bases in between. CDR3 length: 13 residues. The CDR3 protein is CASSLGASWELFF. The CDR3 bases are TGTGCCAGCAGCTTAGGGGCATCGTGGGAGCTGTTTTTT. Full variable domain (rest looked up from reference TRBV11-3 and TRBJ2-2): EAGVVQSPRYKIIEKKQPVAFWCNPISGHNTLYWYLQNLGQGPELLIRYENEEAVDDSQLPKDRFSAERLKGVDSTLKIQPAELGDSAVYLCASSLGASWELFFGEGSRLTVL.

With regard to this clone: The same CDR3 is also encoded by other DNA sequences in this sample. The V gene is TRBV11-1, the J gene TRBJ1-1; possibly TRBD1 for D (6 bases). The V end lost 1 base, the J end lost 2 bases, and 11 bases lay between the germline ends. CDR1 SGHAT and CDR2 FQDESV come from the germline V gene (reference sequence). The CDR3 is 15 residues long. For the CDR3, the DNA is TGTGCCAGCAGCTTAGGGCGGGGGCAAAACACTGAAGCTTTCTTT. Amino acid sequence: CASSLGRGQNTEAFF. The full variable domain, in which reference TRBV11-1 and TRBJ1-1 provide the parts outside the CDR3, is EAEVAQSPRYKITEKSQAVAFWCDPISGHATLYWYRQILGQGPELLVQFQDESVVDDSQLPKDRFSAERLKGVDSTLKIQPAELGDSAMYLCASSLGRGQNTEAFFGQGTRLTVV.

J is TRBJ2-1 and V is TRBV10-2; 9 bases are a match to TRBD1. V trimming: 2 bases; J trimming: 3 bases; junction bases outside the gene matches: 2. Per the germline V gene, CDR1 is WSHSY and CDR2 is SAAADI. This CDR3 contains 15 residues. For the CDR3, the DNA is TGCGCCAGCAGTGAGGACAGGGGGAGCTACAATGAGCAGTTCTTC. This translates into CASSEDRGSYNEQFF.

The rearrangement links TRBV16 to TRBJ1-2, with TRBD1 matching 9 bases. Per the germline V gene, CDR1 is KGHSY and CDR2 is FQNENV. V was clipped by 4 bases and J by 8 bases; unmatched bases: 11. The CDR3 consists of 15 residues. CDR3 region: CASSLKIRDREGYTF. The CDR3 DNA follows: TGTGCCAGCAGCCTAAAAATCCGGGACAGGGAAGGCTACACCTTC. The full variable domain, its missing parts supplied by reference TRBV16 and TRBJ1-2, is GEEVAQTPKHLVRGEGQKAKLYCAPIKGHSYVFWYQQVLKNEFKFLISFQNENVFDETGMPKERFSAKCLPNSPCSLEIQATKLEDSAVYFCASSLKIRDREGYTFGSGTRLTVV.